This TCR beta chain was identified in a study of CD8 T cells in Susac syndrome. Study-wide background: Patients with Susac syndrome were, at the time of blood collection, therapy-naive, maintained on corticosteroids, or maintained on intravenous immunoglobulin alone.

V gave up 6 bases and J gave up 3 bases, with 12 bases separating them. The germline CDR1 and CDR2 sequences are DFQATT and SNEGSKA (reference sequence). The CDR3 length is 13 residues. Reverse transcription of about 0.5 to 1 ug RNA was carried out with random hexamers. The method of amplification for TCR beta CDR3 was immunoSEQ multiplex PCR, covering 54 Vbeta and 13 Jbeta. One entry per CDR3 protein, called by TCRdb with MiXCR from the immunoSEQ multiplex PCR reads. The sample comprises 84,000 or so distinct CDR3 sequences, 95% to 96% of which are singletons, and about 0.39% rests with the top ten. Negative isolation yielded CD8+ and CD4+ T cells; FACS enriched TEMRA cells.

Sample: CD8+ T cells from PBMCs. The sequence came from a human donor with Susac syndrome. This sequence joins TRBV20-1 and TRBJ1-5; no definite D call. The CDR3, as DNA: TGCAGTGCCCCGTTGGGTCCCAATCAGCCCCAGCATTTT. Translation: CSAPLGPNQPQHF.